This T cell receptor beta chain appears in the sequencing data of a study of shared clonotypes between healthy human individuals. Study at large: Each donor had three CD4 naive, three CD4 memory, two CD8 naive and one CD8 memory plate.

Regarding the study as a whole: In contrast to clonotypes shared by all four donors, non-shared clonotypes had lower generation probabilities. Rarefaction showed sorted-subset sequencing was incomplete despite large depth.

Germline loops: CDR1 GTSNPN, CDR2 SVGIG (reference sequence). This CDR3 is built from 16 residues. V shed 3 bases and J 4 bases; nucleotides not matched to a gene: 9. The input for sorted-subset replicate PCRs was 150 to 200 ng DNA, 25,000 to 35,000 T cell genomes. Method: immunoSEQ multiplex PCR; TCRdb's copy keeps in-frame clones and lacks some. The sample shows hundreds of thousands of clones, around 86% of them seen only once. In its sample, this clone was seen once. Its antigen is unknown. The sample was memory CD8+ T cells sorted from blood. Described subset: CD45RO+ cells pooled with CCR7-negative TemRA cells. The gene calls are TRBV30 and TRBJ2-5, with TRBD1 matching 12 bases. The TCR was taken from a man aged 18-30 years in good health. CDR3 in amino acids: CAWSSGQGALGETQYF. The CDR3 region has the DNA TGTGCCTGGAGCTCGGGACAGGGGGCGTTGGGAGAGACCCAGTACTTC.